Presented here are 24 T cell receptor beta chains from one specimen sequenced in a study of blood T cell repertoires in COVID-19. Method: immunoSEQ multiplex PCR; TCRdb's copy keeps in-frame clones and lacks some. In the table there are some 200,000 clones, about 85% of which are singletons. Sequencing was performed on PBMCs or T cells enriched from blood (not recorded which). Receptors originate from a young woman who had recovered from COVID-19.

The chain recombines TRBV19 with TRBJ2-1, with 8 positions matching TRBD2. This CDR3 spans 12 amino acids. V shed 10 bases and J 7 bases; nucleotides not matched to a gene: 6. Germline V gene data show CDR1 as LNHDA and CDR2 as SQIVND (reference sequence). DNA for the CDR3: TGTGCCACCCGACTAGCGCGGAATGAGCAGTTCTTC. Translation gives CATRLARNEQFF.

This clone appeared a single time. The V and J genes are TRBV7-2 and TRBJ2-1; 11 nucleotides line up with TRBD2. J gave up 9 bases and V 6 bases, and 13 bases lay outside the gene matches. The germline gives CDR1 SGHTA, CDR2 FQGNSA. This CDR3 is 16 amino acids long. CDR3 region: CASSPSTSGSYGEQFF. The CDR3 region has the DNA TGTGCCAGCAGTCCTTCCACTAGCGGGAGTTACGGTGAGCAGTTCTTC.

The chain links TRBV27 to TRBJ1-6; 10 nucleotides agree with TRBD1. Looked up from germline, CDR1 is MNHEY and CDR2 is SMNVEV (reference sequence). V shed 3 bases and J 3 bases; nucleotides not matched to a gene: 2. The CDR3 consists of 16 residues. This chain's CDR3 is CASSLTGGFYNSPLHF. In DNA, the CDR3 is TGTGCCAGCAGTTTGACAGGGGGCTTCTATAATTCACCCCTCCACTTT.

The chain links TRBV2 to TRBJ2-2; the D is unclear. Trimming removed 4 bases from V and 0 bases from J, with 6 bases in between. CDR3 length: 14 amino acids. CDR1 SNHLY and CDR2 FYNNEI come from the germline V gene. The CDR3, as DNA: TGTGCCAGCAGTGCTACAGCGAACACCGGGGAGCTGTTTTTT. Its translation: CASSATANTGELFF.

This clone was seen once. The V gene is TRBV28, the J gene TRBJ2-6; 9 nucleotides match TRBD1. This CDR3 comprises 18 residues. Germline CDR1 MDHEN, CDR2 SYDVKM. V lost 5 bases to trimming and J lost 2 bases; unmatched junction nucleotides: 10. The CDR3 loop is CASSNRDRVIAGANVLTF. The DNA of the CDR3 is TGTGCCAGCAGTAACCGGGACAGGGTGATAGCTGGGGCCAACGTCCTGACTTTC. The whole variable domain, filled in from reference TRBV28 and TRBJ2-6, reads DVKVTQSSRYLVKRTGEKVFLECVQDMDHENMFWYRQDPGLGLRLIYFSYDVKMKEKGDIPEGYSVSREKKERFSLILESASTNQTSMYLCASSNRDRVIAGANVLTFGAGSRLTVL.

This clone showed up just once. The chain's CDR3 is CASSEFLSGARHEQFF. The DNA for the CDR3 is TGTGCCAGCAGTGAATTTCTGTCAGGGGCTAGGCATGAGCAGTTCTTC. The chain links TRBV25-1 to TRBJ2-1; D is possibly TRBD1 (6 bases). This CDR3 spans 16 amino acids. V lost 1 base and J 8 bases, leaving 18 bases between the germline ends. Germline values: CDR1 MGHDK, CDR2 SYGVNS.

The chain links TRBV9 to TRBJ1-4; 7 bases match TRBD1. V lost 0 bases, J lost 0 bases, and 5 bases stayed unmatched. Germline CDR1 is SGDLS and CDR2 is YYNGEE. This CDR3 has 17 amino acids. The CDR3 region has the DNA TGTGCCAGCAGCGTAGGCGGGACAGCAACAACTAATGAAAAACTGTTTTTT. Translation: CASSVGGTATTNEKLFF. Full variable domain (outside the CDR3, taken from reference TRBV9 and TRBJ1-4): DSGVTQTPKHLITATGQRVTLRCSPRSGDLSVYWYQQSLDQGLQFLIQYYNGEERAKGNILERFSAQQFPDLHSELNLSSLELGDSALYFCASSVGGTATTNEKLFFGSGTQLSVL.

This CDR3 is CASSSTGVPSLNTEAFF. The DNA for the CDR3 is TGCGCCAGCAGCTCAACAGGGGTCCCTTCCCTGAACACTGAAGCTTTCTTT. This chain uses TRBV5-1 with TRBJ1-1; TRBD1 agrees at 7 bases. CDR1 is SGHRS, CDR2 YFSETQ, per germline. This CDR3 is 17 amino acids long. V lost 3 bases, J lost 0 bases, and 11 bases stayed unmatched.

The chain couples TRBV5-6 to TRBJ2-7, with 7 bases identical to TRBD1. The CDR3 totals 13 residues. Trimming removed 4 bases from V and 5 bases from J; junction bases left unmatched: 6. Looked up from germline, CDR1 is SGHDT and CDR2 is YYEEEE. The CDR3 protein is CASSPGTADEQYF. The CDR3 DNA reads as TGTGCCAGCAGCCCCGGGACAGCCGACGAGCAGTACTTC.

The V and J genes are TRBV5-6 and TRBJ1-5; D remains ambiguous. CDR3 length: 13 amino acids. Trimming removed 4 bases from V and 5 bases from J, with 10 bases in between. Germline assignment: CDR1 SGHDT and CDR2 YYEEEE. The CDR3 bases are TGTGCCAGCAGCCTTCCGGGAGATCAGCCCCAGCATTTT. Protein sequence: CASSLPGDQPQHF. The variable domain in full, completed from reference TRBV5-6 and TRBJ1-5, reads DAGVTQSPTHLIKTRGQQVTLRCSPKSGHDTVSWYQQALGQGPQFIFQYYEEEERQRGNFPDRFSGHQFPNYSSELNVNALLLGDSALYLCASSLPGDQPQHFGDGTRLSIL.

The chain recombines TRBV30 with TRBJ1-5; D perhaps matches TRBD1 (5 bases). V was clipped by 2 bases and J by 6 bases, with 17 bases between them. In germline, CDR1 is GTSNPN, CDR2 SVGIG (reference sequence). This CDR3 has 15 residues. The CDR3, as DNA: TGTGCCTGGAGTCCCACGGGGGGATGGAGTCAGCCCCAGCATTTT. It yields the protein CAWSPTGGWSQPQHF.

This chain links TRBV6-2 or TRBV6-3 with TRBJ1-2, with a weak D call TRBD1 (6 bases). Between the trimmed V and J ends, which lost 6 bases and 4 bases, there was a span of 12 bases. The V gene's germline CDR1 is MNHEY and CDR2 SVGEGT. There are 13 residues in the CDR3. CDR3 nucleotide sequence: TGTGCCAGCAGCGGACAGCCAGTCTATGGCTACACCTTC. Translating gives CASSGQPVYGYTF.

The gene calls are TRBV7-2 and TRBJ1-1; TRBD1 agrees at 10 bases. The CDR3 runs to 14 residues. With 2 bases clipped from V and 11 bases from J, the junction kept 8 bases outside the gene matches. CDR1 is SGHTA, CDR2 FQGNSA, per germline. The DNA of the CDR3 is TGTGCCAGCAGCTTAACCACCCCGGGACAGGGGGCTTTCTTT. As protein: CASSLTTPGQGAFF.

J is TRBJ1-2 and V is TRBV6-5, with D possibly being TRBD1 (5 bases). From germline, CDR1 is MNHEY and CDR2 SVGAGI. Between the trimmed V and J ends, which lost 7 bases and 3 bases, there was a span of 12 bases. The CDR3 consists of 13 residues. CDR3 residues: CASTNRPDYGYTF. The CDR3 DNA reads TGTGCCAGCACCAACAGGCCCGACTATGGCTACACCTTC.

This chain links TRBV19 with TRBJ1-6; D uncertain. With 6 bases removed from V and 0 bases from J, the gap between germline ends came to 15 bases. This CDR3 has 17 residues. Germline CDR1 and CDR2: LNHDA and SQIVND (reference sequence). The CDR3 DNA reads TGTGCCAGTAGCCTCTTAATGCGAAGCTCCTATAATTCACCCCTCCACTTT. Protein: CASSLLMRSSYNSPLHF.

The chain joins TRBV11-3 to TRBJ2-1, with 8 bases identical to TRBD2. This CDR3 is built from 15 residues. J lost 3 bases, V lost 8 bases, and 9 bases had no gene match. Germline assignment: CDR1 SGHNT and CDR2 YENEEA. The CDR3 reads CASSRGGGNYNEQFF. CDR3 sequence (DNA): TGTGCCAGCTCTCGCGGCGGGGGGAACTACAATGAGCAGTTCTTC.

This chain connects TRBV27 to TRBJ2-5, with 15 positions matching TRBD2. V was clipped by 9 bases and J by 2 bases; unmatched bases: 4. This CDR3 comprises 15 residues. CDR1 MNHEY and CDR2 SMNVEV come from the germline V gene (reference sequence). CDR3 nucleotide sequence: TGTGCCAGTAGTGGGACTAGCGGGGGGCAAGAGACCCAGTACTTC. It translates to CASSGTSGGQETQYF.

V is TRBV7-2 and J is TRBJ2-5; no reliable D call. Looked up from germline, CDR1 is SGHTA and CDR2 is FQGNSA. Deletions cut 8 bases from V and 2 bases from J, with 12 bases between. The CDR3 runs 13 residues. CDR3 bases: TGTGCCAGCGCCGTCTCGCGGCAAGAGACCCAGTACTTC. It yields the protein CASAVSRQETQYF. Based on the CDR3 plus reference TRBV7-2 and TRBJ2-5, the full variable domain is GAGVSQSPSNKVTEKGKDVELRCDPISGHTALYWYRQSLGQGLEFLIYFQGNSAPDKSGLPSDRFSAERTGGSVSTLTIQRTQQEDSAVYLCASAVSRQETQYFGPGTRLLVL.

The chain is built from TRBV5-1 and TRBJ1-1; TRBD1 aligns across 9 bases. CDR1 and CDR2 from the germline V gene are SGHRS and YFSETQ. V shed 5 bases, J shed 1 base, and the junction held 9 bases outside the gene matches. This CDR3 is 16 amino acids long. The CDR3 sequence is CASRSGTGYSNTEAFF. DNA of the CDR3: TGCGCCAGCAGGTCCGGGACAGGGTACTCGAACACTGAAGCTTTCTTT.

The CDR3 DNA reads as TGTGCCAGCAGCTTAGGGGGGGGCGGGTCCAACTATGGCTACACCTTC. Residues: CASSLGGGGSNYGYTF. This chain uses TRBV5-4 with TRBJ1-2; tentative D call: TRBD1 (6 bases). This CDR3 spans 16 amino acids. The germline gives CDR1 SGHNT, CDR2 YYREEE (reference sequence). V lost 2 bases, J lost 2 bases, and 16 bases lay in between.

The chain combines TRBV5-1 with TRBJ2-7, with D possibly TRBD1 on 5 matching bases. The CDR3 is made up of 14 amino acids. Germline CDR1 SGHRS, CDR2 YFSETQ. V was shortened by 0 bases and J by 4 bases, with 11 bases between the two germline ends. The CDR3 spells CASSLVGRAYEQYF. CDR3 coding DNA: TGCGCCAGCAGCTTGGTGGGCAGGGCTTACGAGCAGTACTTC.

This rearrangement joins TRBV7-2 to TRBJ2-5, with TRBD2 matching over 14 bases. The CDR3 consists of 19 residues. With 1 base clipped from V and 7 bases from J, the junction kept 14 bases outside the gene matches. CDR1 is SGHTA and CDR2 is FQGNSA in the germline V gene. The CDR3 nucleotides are TGTGCCAGCAGCTTAGGGGCGCCCCGACTAGCGGGGGGGGCGGGGACCCAGTACTTC. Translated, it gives CASSLGAPRLAGGAGTQYF.

CDR3 in amino acids: CSVEGRMGHDRGKVDEQFF. DNA of the CDR3: TGCAGCGTTGAAGGTAGAATGGGCCACGACAGGGGCAAGGTCGATGAGCAGTTCTTC. This chain joins TRBV29-1 and TRBJ2-1, with 8 positions matching TRBD1. The V and J ends lost 1 base and 8 bases, in that order; junction bases with no gene match: 22. Per germline, CDR1 SQVTM and CDR2 ANQGSEA. This CDR3 is built from 19 residues.

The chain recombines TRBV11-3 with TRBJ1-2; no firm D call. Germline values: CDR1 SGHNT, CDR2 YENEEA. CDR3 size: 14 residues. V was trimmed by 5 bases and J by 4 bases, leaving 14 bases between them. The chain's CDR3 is CASSLITAVYGYTF. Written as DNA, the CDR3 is TGTGCCAGCAGCCTAATTACAGCGGTCTATGGCTACACCTTC.